This TCR beta chain came from a study of shared clonotypes between healthy human individuals. Study in general: Each donor had three CD4 naive, three CD4 memory, two CD8 naive and one CD8 memory plate.

With regard to this clone: What it recognizes is unknown.

Study outcomes and limitations: Rarefaction exposed incomplete sorted-subset sequencing despite large depth. Sharing across a few donors was seen in 4% to 6.5% of naive CD4 clonotypes.

The assay was immunoSEQ multiplex PCR, and TCRdb's table has in-frame clones only and misses some. The table lists 600,000 to 700,000 clones, 55% to 85% of them singletons, with roughly 2% in the top ten. Sequencing was performed on memory CD4+ T cells sorted from blood. Subset given: CD45RA-negative fraction. The sequence derives from a young woman in good health.

The CDR3 spells CASSGLAGGPGQETQYF. The CDR3, as DNA: TGTGCCAGCAGCGGACTAGCGGGAGGGCCGGGTCAAGAGACCCAGTACTTC. The chain joins TRBV9 to TRBJ2-5; 14 bases fit TRBD2. Germline CDR1 reads SGDLS; CDR2 reads YYNGEE. This CDR3 comprises 17 residues. The V and J ends lost 3 bases and 2 bases, in that order; junction bases with no gene match: 6.